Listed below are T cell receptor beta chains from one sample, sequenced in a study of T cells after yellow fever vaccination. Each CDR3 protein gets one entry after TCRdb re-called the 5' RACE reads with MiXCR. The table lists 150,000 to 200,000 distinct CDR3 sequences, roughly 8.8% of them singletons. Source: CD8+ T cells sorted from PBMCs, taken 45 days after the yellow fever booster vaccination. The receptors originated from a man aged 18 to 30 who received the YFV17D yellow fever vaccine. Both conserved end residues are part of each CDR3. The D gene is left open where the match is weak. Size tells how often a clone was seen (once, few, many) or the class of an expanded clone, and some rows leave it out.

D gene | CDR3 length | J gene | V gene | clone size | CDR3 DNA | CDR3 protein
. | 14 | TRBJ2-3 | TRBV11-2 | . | TGTGCCAGCAGCCCGAGCTATCAGGCAGATACGCAGTATTTT | CASSPSYQADTQYF
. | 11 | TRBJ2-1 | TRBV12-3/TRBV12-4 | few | TGTGCCAGCAACATAGCCAATGAGCAGTTCTTC | CASNIANEQFF
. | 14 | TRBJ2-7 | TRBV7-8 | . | TGTGCCAGCAGCAACCGGGACAATCCCTACGAGCAGTACTTC | CASSNRDNPYEQYF
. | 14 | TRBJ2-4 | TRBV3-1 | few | TGTGCCAGCAGCCAATACAGGGGAGGAAACATTCAGTACTTC | CASSQYRGGNIQYF
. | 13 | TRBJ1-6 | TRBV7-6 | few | TGTGCCAGCAGCTTAGGACGGAATTCACCCCTCCACTTT | CASSLGRNSPLHF
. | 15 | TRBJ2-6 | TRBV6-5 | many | TGTGCCAGCAGTTACAGCGTCGCAGGGGCCAACGTCCTGACTTTC | CASSYSVAGANVLTF
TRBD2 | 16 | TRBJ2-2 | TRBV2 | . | TGTGCCACCTTGAGTAGCGGGGACGCGAACACCGGGGAGCTGTTTTTT | CATLSSGDANTGELFF
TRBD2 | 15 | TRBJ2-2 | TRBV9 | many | TGTGCCAGCAGCCCCGGGGGGACGAACACCGGGGAGCTGTTTTTT | CASSPGGTNTGELFF
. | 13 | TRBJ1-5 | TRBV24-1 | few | TGTGCCACTCAAGGCTTCGGCAATCAGCCCCAGCATTTT | CATQGFGNQPQHF
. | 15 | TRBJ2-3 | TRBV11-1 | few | TGTGCCAGCAGCCCCGGGACCTTCTTCACAGATACGCAGTATTTT | CASSPGTFFTDTQYF
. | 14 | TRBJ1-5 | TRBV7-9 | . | TGTGCCAGCAGCTTGGGCAGGGCGGGGCAGCCCCAGCATTTT | CASSLGRAGQPQHF
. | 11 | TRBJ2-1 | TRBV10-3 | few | TGTGCCATCATGGTAGGGAATGAGCAGTTCTTC | CAIMVGNEQFF
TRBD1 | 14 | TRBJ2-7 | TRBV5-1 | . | TGCGCCAGCAGCTGGGGGACAGATTCCTACGAGCAGTACTTC | CASSWGTDSYEQYF
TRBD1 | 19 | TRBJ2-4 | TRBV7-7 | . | TGTGCTAGCAGCTTAGTTAGCTTAAGACAGGGAGCCTCCAAAAACATTCAGTACTTC | CASSLVSLRQGASKNIQYF
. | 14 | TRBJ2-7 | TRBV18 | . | TGTGCCAGCTCACCACTCGGGGGGACATACGAGCAGTACTTC | CASSPLGGTYEQYF
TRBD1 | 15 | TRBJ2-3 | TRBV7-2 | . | TGTGCCAGCAGCTTCGAGGGGGCGCGCACAGATACGCAGTATTTT | CASSFEGARTDTQYF
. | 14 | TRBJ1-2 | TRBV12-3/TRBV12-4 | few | TGTGCCAGCAGTTTAGGGGGAGTAGTCTATGGCTACACCTTC | CASSLGGVVYGYTF
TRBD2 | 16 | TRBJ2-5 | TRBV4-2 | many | TGTGCCAGCAGCCAGGGGGGGGATCCAGCCGTGGGGACCCAGTACTTC | CASSQGGDPAVGTQYF
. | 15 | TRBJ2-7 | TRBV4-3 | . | TGCGCCAGCAGCCAAGGCGACGGGGGCGCGTACGAGCAGTACTTC | CASSQGDGGAYEQYF
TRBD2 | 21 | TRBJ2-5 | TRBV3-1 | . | TGTGCCAGCAGCCAAGATCAACCCCTTGGGACTAGCGGGGGGGCCGAAGAGACCCAGTACTTC | CASSQDQPLGTSGGAEETQYF
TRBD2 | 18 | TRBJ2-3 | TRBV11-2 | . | TGTGCCAGCAGCTTAGGATCTATTGGGCGGGGGGGCGCGGATACGCAGTATTTT | CASSLGSIGRGGADTQYF
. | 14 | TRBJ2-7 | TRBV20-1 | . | TGCAGTGCTACCGGGACCAGGAGCTCCTACGAGCAGTACTTC | CSATGTRSSYEQYF
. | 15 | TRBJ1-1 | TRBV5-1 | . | TGCGCCAGCACAGGGAAAAGAAGCATGAACACTGAAGCTTTCTTT | CASTGKRSMNTEAFF
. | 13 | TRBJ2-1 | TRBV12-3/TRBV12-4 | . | TGTGCCAGCCTATCGTTTATGGGGGATGAGCAGTTCTTC | CASLSFMGDEQFF
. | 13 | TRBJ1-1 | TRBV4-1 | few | TGCGCCAGCAGCCCAGGTATGAACACTGAAGCTTTCTTT | CASSPGMNTEAFF
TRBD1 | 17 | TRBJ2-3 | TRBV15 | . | TGTGCCACCAGCAGAGATCAGGACAGGGCCCGGGAAGATACGCAGTATTTT | CATSRDQDRAREDTQYF
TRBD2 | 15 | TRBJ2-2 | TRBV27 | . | TGTGCCAGCAGTCCTAGCGGGGGGTATACCGGGGAGCTGTTTTTT | CASSPSGGYTGELFF
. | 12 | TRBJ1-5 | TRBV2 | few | TGTGCCAGAAGGGAGTTAGAAAAGCCCCAGCATTTT | CARRELEKPQHF
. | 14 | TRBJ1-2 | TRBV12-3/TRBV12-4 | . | TGTGCCAGCAGTTTCGCAGGGTTTAACTATGGCTACACCTTC | CASSFAGFNYGYTF
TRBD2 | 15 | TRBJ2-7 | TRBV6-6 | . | TGTGCCAGCAGTTACTCGGCGGGGCGGGGGTACGAGCAGTACTTC | CASSYSAGRGYEQYF
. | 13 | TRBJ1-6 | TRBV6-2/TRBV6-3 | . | TGTGCCACCCATGGGGTGGTGAATTCACCCCTCCACTTT | CATHGVVNSPLHF
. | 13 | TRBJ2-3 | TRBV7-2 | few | TGTGCCAGCAGCCCTCAGCCCTCAGATACGCAGTATTTT | CASSPQPSDTQYF
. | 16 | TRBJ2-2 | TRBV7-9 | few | TGTGCCAGCAGCTTAGCGTTTGGGGCGAGCACCGGGGAGCTGTTTTTT | CASSLAFGASTGELFF
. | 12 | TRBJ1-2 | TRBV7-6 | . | TGTGCCAGCAGCTCAGGTCGGGGCGGCTACACCTTC | CASSSGRGGYTF
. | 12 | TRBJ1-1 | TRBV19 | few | TGTGCCAGTATCGGGCAATCCACTGAAGCTTTCTTT | CASIGQSTEAFF
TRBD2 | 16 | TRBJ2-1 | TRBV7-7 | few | TGTGCCAGCAGCTGGGGACTAGCGGCCACCTACAATGAGCAGTTCTTC | CASSWGLAATYNEQFF
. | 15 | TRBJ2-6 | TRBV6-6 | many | TGTGCCAGCAGTTACCTCCCGTCTGGGGCCAACGTCCTGACTTTC | CASSYLPSGANVLTF
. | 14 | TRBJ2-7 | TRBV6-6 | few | TGTGCCAGCAACCTGACGCCCGACAGCCACGAGCAGTACTTC | CASNLTPDSHEQYF
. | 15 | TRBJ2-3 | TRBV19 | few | TGTGCCAGTAGTATGGATACAAGTAGCACAGATACGCAGTATTTT | CASSMDTSSTDTQYF
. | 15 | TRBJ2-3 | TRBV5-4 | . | TGTGCCAGCAGCTTCAGGGGCTTTGGCGTTCATACGCAGTATTTT | CASSFRGFGVHTQYF
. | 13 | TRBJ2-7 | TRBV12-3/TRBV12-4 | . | TGTGCCAGCACCGGGGGACTGTGGAACGAGCAGTACTTC | CASTGGLWNEQYF
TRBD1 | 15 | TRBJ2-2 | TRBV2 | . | TGTGCCAGCGCGACCGGGACAGGGGGCAACGGGGAGCTGTTTTTT | CASATGTGGNGELFF
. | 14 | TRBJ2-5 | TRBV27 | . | TGTGCCAGCAGTGAGGTCGGGGGAGAAGAGACCCAGTACTTC | CASSEVGGEETQYF
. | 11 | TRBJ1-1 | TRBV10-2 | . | TGCGCCACCACTAATGGCGCTGAAGCTTTCTTT | CATTNGAEAFF
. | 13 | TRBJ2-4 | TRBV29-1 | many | TGCAGCGTTGAAGAGGGGAACAAAAACATTCAGTACTTC | CSVEEGNKNIQYF
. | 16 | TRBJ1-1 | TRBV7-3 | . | TGTGCCAGCAGCCTACTACGGAGGACTTTTAACACTGAAGCTTTCTTT | CASSLLRRTFNTEAFF
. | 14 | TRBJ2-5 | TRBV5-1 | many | TGCGCCAGCAGCTCATTGACCTACCAAGAGACCCAGTACTTC | CASSSLTYQETQYF